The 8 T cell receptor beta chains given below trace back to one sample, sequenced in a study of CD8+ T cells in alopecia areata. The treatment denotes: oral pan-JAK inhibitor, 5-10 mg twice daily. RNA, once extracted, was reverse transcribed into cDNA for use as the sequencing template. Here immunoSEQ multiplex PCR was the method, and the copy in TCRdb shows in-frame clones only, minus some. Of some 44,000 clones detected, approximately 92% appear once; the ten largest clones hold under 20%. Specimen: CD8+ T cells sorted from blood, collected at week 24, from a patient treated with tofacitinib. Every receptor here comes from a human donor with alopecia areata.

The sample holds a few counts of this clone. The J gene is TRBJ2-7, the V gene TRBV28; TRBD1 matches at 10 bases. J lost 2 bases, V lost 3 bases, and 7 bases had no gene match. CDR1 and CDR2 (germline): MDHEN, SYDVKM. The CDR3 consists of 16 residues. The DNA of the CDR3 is TGTGCCAGCAGTTTGACCCCGGGACAGGGGCCCTACGAGCAGTACTTC. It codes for CASSLTPGQGPYEQYF.

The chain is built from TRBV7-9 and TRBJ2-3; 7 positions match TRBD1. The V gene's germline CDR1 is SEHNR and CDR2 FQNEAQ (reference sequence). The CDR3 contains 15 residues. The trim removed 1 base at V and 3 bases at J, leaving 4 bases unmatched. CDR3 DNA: TGTGCCAGCAGCTTAGGTACAGGGGAAACAGATACGCAGTATTTT. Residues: CASSLGTGETDTQYF.

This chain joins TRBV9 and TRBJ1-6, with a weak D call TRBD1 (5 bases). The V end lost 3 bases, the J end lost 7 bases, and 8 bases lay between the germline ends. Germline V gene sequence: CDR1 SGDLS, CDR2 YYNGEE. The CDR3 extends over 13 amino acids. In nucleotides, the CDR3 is TGTGCCAGCAGCGCCGGGGCAAATTCACCCCTCCACTTT. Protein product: CASSAGANSPLHF.

The CDR3 bases are TGTGCCAGTCGGCCTAGCGGGGGGAACACCGGGGAGCTGTTTTTT. This sequence encodes CASRPSGGNTGELFF. This chain connects TRBV7-3 to TRBJ2-2; 10 bases line up with TRBD2. Germline CDR1 is SGHTA and CDR2 is FQGTGA. The CDR3 runs 15 residues. With 9 bases clipped from V and 1 base from J, the junction kept 5 bases outside the gene matches.

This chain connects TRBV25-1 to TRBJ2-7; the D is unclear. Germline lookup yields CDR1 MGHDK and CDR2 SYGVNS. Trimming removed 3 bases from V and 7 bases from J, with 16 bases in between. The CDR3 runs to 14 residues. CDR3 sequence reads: CASSEQEPLGEQYF. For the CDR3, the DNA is TGTGCCAGCAGTGAGCAGGAACCCCTGGGGGAGCAGTACTTC.

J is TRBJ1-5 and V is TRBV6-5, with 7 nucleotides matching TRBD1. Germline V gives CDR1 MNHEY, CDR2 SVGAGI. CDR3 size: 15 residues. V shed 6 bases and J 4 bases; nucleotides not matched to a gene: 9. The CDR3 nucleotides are TGTGCCAGCAGCCTCGGACAGGCCGGGAATCAGCCCCAGCATTTT. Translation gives CASSLGQAGNQPQHF.

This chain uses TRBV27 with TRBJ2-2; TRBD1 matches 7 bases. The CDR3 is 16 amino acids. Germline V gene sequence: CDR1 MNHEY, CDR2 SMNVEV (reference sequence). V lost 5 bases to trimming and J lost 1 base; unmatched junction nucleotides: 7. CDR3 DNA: TGTGCCAGCAGTCCCTCGACAGGGAAGAACACCGGGGAGCTGTTTTTT. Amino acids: CASSPSTGKNTGELFF.

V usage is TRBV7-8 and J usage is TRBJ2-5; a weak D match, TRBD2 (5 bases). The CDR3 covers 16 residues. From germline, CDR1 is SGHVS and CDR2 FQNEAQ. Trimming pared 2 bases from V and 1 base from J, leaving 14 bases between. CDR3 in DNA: TGTGCCAGCAGCTTATATCTGAGGGCAGTCCAAGAGACCCAGTACTTC. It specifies CASSLYLRAVQETQYF.